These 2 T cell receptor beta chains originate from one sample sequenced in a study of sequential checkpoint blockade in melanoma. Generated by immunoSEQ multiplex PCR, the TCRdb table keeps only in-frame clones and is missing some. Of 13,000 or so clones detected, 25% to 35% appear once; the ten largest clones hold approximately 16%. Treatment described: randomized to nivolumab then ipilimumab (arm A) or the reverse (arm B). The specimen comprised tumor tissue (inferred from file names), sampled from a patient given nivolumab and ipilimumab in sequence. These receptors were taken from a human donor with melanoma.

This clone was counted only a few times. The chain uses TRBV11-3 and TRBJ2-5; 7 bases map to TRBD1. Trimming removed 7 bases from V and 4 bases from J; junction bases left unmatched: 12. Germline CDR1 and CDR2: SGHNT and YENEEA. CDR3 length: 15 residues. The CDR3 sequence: CASTPTTGTRETQYF. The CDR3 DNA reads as TGTGCCAGCACCCCTACGACAGGGACCCGAGAGACCCAGTACTTC.

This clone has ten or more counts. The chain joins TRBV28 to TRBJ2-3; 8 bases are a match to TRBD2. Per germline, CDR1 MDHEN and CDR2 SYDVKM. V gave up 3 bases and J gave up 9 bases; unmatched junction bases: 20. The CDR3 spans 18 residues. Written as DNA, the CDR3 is TGTGCCAGCAGTTTCCGGTACCCTGGACTAGCCAAATTCACGACGCAGTATTTT. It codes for CASSFRYPGLAKFTTQYF.